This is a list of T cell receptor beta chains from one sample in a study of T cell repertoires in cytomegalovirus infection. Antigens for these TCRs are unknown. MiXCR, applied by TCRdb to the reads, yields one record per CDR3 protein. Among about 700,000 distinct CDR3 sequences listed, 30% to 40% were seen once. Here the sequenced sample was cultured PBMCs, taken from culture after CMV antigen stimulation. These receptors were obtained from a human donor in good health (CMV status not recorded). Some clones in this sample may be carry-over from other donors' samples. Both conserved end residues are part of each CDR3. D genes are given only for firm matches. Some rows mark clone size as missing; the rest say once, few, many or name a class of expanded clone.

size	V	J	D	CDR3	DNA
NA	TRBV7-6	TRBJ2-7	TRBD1	CASSLAYRGTSYEQYF	TGTGCCAGCAGCTTAGCATACAGGGGAACATCCTACGAGCAGTACTTC
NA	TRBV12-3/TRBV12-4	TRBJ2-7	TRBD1	CASSGDRGNVYEQYF	TGTGCCAGCAGCGGGGACAGGGGCAATGTTTACGAGCAGTACTTC
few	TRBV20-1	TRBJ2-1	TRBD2	CSARITSGGYNEQFF	TGCAGTGCTAGAATAACTAGCGGGGGTTACAATGAGCAGTTCTTC
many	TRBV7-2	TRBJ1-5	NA	CASSSDSNQPQHF	TGTGCCAGCAGCTCGGACAGCAATCAGCCCCAGCATTTT
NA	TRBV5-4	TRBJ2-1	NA	CASSFNIPAGTRQFF	TGTGCCAGCAGCTTCAACATTCCCGCAGGCACCCGGCAGTTCTTC
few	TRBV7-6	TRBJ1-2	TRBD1	CASQHPDRVERGF	TGTGCCAGCCAACACCCAGACAGGGTGGAACGGGGTTTC
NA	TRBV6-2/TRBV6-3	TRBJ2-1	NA	CASSSRTREQFF	TGTGCCAGCAGTTCGCGGACAAGGGAGCAGTTCTTC
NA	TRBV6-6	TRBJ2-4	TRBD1	CASREGARGIQYF	TGTGCCAGCCGAGAGGGGGCGAGGGGCATTCAGTACTTC
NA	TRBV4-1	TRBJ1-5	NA	CASSQVAPTEKSQPQHF	TGCGCCAGCAGCCAAGTAGCGCCAACGGAGAAGAGTCAGCCCCAGCATTTT
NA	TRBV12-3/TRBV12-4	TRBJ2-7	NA	CASSLRTVNYEQYF	TGTGCCAGCAGTTTACGTACAGTAAACTACGAGCAGTACTTC
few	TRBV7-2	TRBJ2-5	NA	CASSRGSRETQYF	TGTGCCAGCAGCCGAGGGTCCCGAGAGACCCAGTACTTC
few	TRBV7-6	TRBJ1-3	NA	CASSPRQTHSGNTIYF	TGTGCCAGCAGCCCCCGACAGACCCACTCTGGAAACACCATATATTTT
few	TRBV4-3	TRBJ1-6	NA	CASSQGVPGYSPLHF	TGCGCCAGCAGCCAAGGAGTTCCCGGGTATTCACCCCTCCACTTT
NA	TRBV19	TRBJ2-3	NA	CASSIDRDTDTQYF	TGTGCCAGTAGTATAGACAGAGACACAGATACGCAGTATTTT
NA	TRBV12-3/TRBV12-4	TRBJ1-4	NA	CASSPNQSEKLFF	TGTGCCAGCAGTCCGAACCAATCTGAAAAACTGTTTTTT
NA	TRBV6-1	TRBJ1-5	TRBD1	CASRGQPNQPQHF	TGTGCCAGCAGGGGACAGCCCAATCAGCCCCAGCATTTT
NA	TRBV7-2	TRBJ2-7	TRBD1	CASSRPPGQGEEQYF	TGTGCCAGCAGCCGACCTCCGGGACAGGGTGAAGAGCAGTACTTC
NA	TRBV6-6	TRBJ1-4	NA	CASSWARENEKLFF	TGTGCCAGCAGTTGGGCCAGGGAGAATGAAAAACTGTTTTTT
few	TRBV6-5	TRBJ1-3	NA	CASSYDVGNTIYF	TGTGCCAGCAGTTACGACGTTGGAAACACCATATATTTT
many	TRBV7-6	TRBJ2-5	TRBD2	CASSIGGGPTQYF	TGTGCCAGCAGCATCGGCGGGGGACCGACCCAGTACTTC
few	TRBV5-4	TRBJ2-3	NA	CASSLSGQITDTQYF	TGTGCCAGCAGCTTATCGGGACAAATCACAGATACGCAGTATTTT
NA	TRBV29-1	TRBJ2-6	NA	CSVGEPGANVLTF	TGCAGCGTTGGGGAGCCTGGGGCCAACGTCCTGACTTTC
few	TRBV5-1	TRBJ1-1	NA	CASSLKGVDTEAFF	TGCGCCAGCAGCTTAAAGGGGGTGGACACTGAAGCTTTCTTT
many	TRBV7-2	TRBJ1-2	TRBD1	CASSFRTGSTNYGYTF	TGTGCCAGCAGCTTCCGGACAGGGAGCACTAACTATGGCTACACCTTC
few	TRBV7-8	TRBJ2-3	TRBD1	CASSSPTGEGTDTQYF	TGTGCCAGCAGCTCCCCGACAGGGGAGGGCACAGATACGCAGTATTTT
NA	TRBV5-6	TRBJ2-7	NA	CASSFVTGLAYEQYF	TGTGCCAGCAGCTTTGTGACAGGTCTCGCCTACGAGCAGTACTTC
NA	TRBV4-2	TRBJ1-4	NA	CASSQDAPWASEKLFF	TGTGCCAGCAGCCAAGATGCCCCTTGGGCAAGTGAAAAACTGTTTTTT
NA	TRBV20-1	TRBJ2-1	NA	CSASLASEYNEQFF	TGCAGTGCTAGTTTGGCTAGCGAGTACAATGAGCAGTTCTTC
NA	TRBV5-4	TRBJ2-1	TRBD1	CASSARDRTYNEQFF	TGTGCCAGCAGCGCCCGGGACAGGACCTACAATGAGCAGTTCTTC
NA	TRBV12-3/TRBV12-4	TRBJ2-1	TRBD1	CASSRTGATNEQFF	TGTGCCAGCAGCCGGACAGGGGCGACCAATGAGCAGTTCTTC
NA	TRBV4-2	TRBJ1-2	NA	CASSQAEGNGYTF	TGTGCCAGCAGCCAGGCCGAGGGAAATGGCTACACCTTC
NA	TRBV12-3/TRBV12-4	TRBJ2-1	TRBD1	CASSPTTGLDEQFF	TGTGCCAGCAGTCCCACGACAGGGCTGGATGAGCAGTTCTTC
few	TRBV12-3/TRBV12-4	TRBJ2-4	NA	CASSPGLLNIQYF	TGTGCCAGCAGTCCGGGGCTTTTAAACATTCAGTACTTC
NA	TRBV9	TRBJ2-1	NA	CASSVEIAQASDEQFF	TGTGCCAGCAGCGTAGAAATAGCACAGGCGTCTGATGAGCAGTTCTTC
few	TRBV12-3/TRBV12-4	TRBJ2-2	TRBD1	CASSLGTGLTGELFF	TGTGCCAGCAGTTTAGGGACAGGGTTGACCGGGGAGCTGTTTTTT
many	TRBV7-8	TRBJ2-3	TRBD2	CASSLSGLAITDTQYF	TGTGCCAGCAGCTTAAGCGGACTAGCTATCACAGATACGCAGTATTTT
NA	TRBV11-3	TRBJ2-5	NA	CAIPIRRGAKETQYF	TGTGCCATTCCGATCCGGCGGGGAGCCAAAGAGACCCAGTACTTC
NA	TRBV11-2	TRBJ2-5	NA	CASSLEPQETQYF	TGTGCCAGCAGCTTAGAACCTCAAGAGACCCAGTACTTC
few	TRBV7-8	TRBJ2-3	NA	CASRNSIEPADTQYF	TGTGCCAGCAGGAATAGCATCGAGCCGGCAGATACGCAGTATTTT
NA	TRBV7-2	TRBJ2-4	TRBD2	CASSLGLAGTNIQYF	TGTGCCAGCAGCTTAGGACTAGCCGGAACAAACATTCAGTACTTC
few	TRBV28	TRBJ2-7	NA	CASSDSAPYEQYF	TGTGCCAGCAGTGACAGTGCCCCCTACGAGCAGTACTTC
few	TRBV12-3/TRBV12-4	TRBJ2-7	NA	CASSAGVYEQYF	TGTGCCAGCAGCGCAGGGGTTTACGAGCAGTACTTC
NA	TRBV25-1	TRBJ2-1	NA	CASSPGLNSYNEQFF	TGTGCCAGCAGCCCAGGACTGAACTCCTACAATGAGCAGTTCTTC
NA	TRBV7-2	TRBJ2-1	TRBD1	CASSYLRQGGNEQFF	TGTGCCAGCAGCTATTTACGACAGGGTGGAAATGAGCAGTTCTTC
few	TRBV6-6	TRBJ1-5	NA	CASRPVVNQPQHF	TGTGCCAGCAGGCCGGTGGTGAATCAGCCCCAGCATTTT
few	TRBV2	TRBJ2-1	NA	CASRTQGYNEQFF	TGTGCCAGCAGGACCCAGGGATACAATGAGCAGTTCTTC
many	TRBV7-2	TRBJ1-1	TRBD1	CASNSRAGGTEAFF	TGTGCCAGCAATTCTAGGGCAGGGGGCACTGAAGCTTTCTTT